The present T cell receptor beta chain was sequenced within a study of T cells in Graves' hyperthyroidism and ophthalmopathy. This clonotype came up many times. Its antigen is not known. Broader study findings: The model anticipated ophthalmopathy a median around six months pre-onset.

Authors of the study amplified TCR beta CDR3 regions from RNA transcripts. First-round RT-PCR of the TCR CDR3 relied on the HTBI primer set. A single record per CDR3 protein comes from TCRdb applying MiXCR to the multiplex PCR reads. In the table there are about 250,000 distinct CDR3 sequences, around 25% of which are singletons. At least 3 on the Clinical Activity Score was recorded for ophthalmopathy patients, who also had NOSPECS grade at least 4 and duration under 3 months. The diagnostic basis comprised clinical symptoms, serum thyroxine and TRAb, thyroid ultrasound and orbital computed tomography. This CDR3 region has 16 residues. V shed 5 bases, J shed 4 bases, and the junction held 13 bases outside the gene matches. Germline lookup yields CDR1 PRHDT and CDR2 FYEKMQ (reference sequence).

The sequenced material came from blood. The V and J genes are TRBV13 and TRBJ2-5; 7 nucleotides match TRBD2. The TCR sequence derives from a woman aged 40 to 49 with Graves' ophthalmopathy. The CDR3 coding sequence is TGTGCCAGCAGCCAATGGGGCGGGAGAGGAGGAGAGACCCAGTACTTC. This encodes CASSQWGGRGGETQYF.